This is a list of T cell receptor beta chains from one sample in a study of T cells after yellow fever vaccination. TCRdb used MiXCR to reprocess the 5' RACE reads, holding one entry per CDR3 protein. The sample has hundreds of thousands of distinct CDR3 sequences, around 12% seen once. The sample consisted of PBMCs, taken on the day of the yellow fever booster vaccination. All receptors derive from a man aged 25 to 40 who received the YFV17D yellow fever vaccine. Both conserved end residues are part of each CDR3. The order of the fields is V gene, J gene, CDR3 protein.

>TRBV6-5|TRBJ2-3
CASSYGTSGSWDTQYF
>TRBV15|TRBJ2-7
CATSRRQGTAFSYEQYF
>TRBV6-5|TRBJ2-7
CASSYGAGVYEQYF
>TRBV6-1|TRBJ2-5
CASRRGGQQETQYF
>TRBV12-3/TRBV12-4|TRBJ2-5
CASSFRRIAQETQYF
>TRBV28|TRBJ2-5
CASSQRTARGETQYF
>TRBV20-1|TRBJ2-1
CSAQGLAGRVEQFF
>TRBV19|TRBJ1-3
CASTPQRTAGNTIYF
>TRBV5-1|TRBJ2-5
CASSLGDSQKTQYF
>TRBV7-2|TRBJ2-5
CASSLAPRGETQYF
>TRBV20-1|TRBJ2-3
CSAPSPSSGADTQYF
>TRBV7-6|TRBJ2-5
CASSLRPALQETQYF
>TRBV20-1|TRBJ1-4
CSAPEGGSLDEKLFF
>TRBV24-1|TRBJ2-1
CATRAFNEQFF
>TRBV5-1|TRBJ2-1
CASMTSIQSSSYNEQFF
>TRBV5-5|TRBJ2-1
CASSFPGGNEQFF
>TRBV19|TRBJ2-1
CASSFQRGDEQFF
>TRBV30|TRBJ2-7
CAWNLGGSSYEQYF
>TRBV27|TRBJ1-2
CASSLSMGNLGYTF
>TRBV2|TRBJ2-3
CASSERNRRTDTQYF
>TRBV20-1|TRBJ2-7
CSARDGASGFSYEQYF
>TRBV20-1|TRBJ2-7
CSARRIPTYEQYF
>TRBV5-1|TRBJ2-1
CASSLERLAGEFF
>TRBV3-1|TRBJ2-1
CASSQVGGTGKGNEQFF
>TRBV28|TRBJ2-7
CASSRGGYTNIF
>TRBV29-1|TRBJ2-7
CSVAGTSGRTYEQYF
>TRBV28|TRBJ2-7
CASSQPTVLAHEQYF
>TRBV6-5|TRBJ2-2
CASSYQGLSGELFF
>TRBV9|TRBJ2-1
CASSVGSGLAGRNEQFF
>TRBV7-8|TRBJ2-3
CASSLEAGDTQYF
>TRBV19|TRBJ1-1
CASKPQVNTEAFF
>TRBV20-1|TRBJ2-7
CSARLSSYEQYF
>TRBV6-5|TRBJ2-1
CASSSDRVREQFF
>TRBV29-1|TRBJ2-2
CSVGTGTNTGELFF
>TRBV7-6|TRBJ2-2
CASSWFSGNTGELFF
>TRBV5-1|TRBJ2-3
CASSPSAGSTDTQYF
>TRBV6-1|TRBJ2-7
CASRTGPSSYEQYF
>TRBV28|TRBJ2-7
CASSSGQGFPEQYF
>TRBV23-1|TRBJ2-4
CASRPSVEFAKNIQYF
>TRBV27|TRBJ2-3
CASSLKPLTDTQYF
>TRBV6-5|TRBJ2-2
CASSYQGALSGELFF
>TRBV7-9|TRBJ2-1
CASSLAALYNEQFF
>TRBV11-2|TRBJ2-1
CASGLWDLAGGWDEQFF
>TRBV29-1|TRBJ2-3
CSVGLRTDTQYF
>TRBV3-1|TRBJ2-5
CASSPMWGEETQYF
>TRBV28|TRBJ1-2
CASSFGAEVHGYTF
>TRBV4-3|TRBJ1-2
CASSQDSGGALNLGGYTF
>TRBV6-1|TRBJ2-1
CASRSDRLEQFF
>TRBV5-4|TRBJ2-3
CASSLGTSGRDTQYF
>TRBV5-1|TRBJ2-1
CASSFGTGSSYNEQFF
>TRBV4-3|TRBJ2-3
CASSQDWRGADTQYF
>TRBV5-6|TRBJ1-4
CASSLGAREKLFF
>TRBV10-3|TRBJ2-1
CAISDQLAGAGNEQFF
>TRBV20-1|TRBJ1-1
CSAYNTEAFF